Given below is one T cell receptor (beta chain) in context. This entry belongs to a study of blood T cell repertoires in COVID-19. Across the study: The origin of the acute and convalescent COVID-19 samples was the United States, Italy and Spain. The analysed material was cDNA or gDNA that came from T cells, B-cell-depleted T cells, or PBMCs.

Patients at the Seattle site were enrolled during active infection and followed longitudinally. Original processing notes: Reference gene primer amplification gave estimated nucleated cell counts. Produced via immunoSEQ multiplex PCR; TCRdb's table is partial and in-frame only. The DNA gave D and trimming, while V, J and clone size come from that table. This sample has about 530,000 clones, with approximately 88% found just once. This clonotype was obtained from a woman aged 45-65 years with COVID-19, enrolled during active disease. The sample taken for sequencing was peripheral blood.

CDR3 residues: CASSLGSRRAKNIQYF. DNA of the CDR3: TGTGCCAGCAGCTTAGGCTCCAGGCGAGCCAAAAACATTCAGTACTTC. This chain links TRBV11-2 with TRBJ2-4, with D hard to call. CDR3 length: 16 amino acids. The V gene's germline CDR1 is SGHAT and CDR2 FQNNGV. V lost 1 base and J 0 bases, leaving 10 bases between the germline ends. The full variable domain, in which reference TRBV11-2 and TRBJ2-4 provide the parts outside the CDR3, is EAGVAQSPRYKIIEKRQSVAFWCNPISGHATLYWYQQILGQGPKLLIQFQNNGVVDDSQLPKDRFSAERLKGVDSTLKIQPAKLEDSAVYLCASSLGSRRAKNIQYFGAGTRLSVL.